Listed below are T cell receptor beta chains from one sample, sequenced in a study of blood T cell repertoires in COVID-19. Some clones are missing from TCRdb's copy, which holds only in-frame ones; the method was immunoSEQ multiplex PCR. This table holds 350,000 to 500,000 clones, roughly 88% found once. Sequenced: PBMCs or T cells enriched from blood (not recorded which). The receptor set was obtained from a woman in her late teens or twenties who had been exposed to COVID-19. Both conserved end residues are trimmed from each CDR3.

>TRBV5-1
ASSEGNRGDYGYT
>TRBV2
ASSEIAGARGYT
>TRBV19
ASSIRGGGYEQY
>TRBV11-2
ASSLDPSAGRYEQY
>TRBV4-2
ASSLPGQGARRYT
>TRBV19
ASSFPAGYQPQH
>TRBV5-1
ASSSTSGYNEQF
>TRBV10-2
ASSEPGLANEQF
>TRBV18
ASSSSSQRYEQY
>TRBV6-5
ASSPGTGSNEQF
>TRBV3-1/TRBV3-2
ASSQERLTSTDTQY